These 9 T cell receptor beta chains originate from one sample sequenced in a study of sequential checkpoint blockade in melanoma. Only in-frame clones appear in the TCRdb table, and some are missing; sequencing was by immunoSEQ multiplex PCR. The sample includes several thousand clones, roughly 28% seen only once; the top ten take approximately 20%. Treatment of the sample: randomized to nivolumab then ipilimumab (arm A) or the reverse (arm B). The sequencing used tumor tissue (inferred from file names), collected from a patient given nivolumab and ipilimumab in sequence. The source is a human donor with melanoma.

The gene calls are TRBV5-1 and TRBJ1-4, with 7 bases that match TRBD1. Germline loops: CDR1 SGHRS, CDR2 YFSETQ. The CDR3 runs 15 residues. With V trimmed by 4 bases and J by 8 bases, 11 bases remained unmatched. Here the CDR3 reads CASSDTGQAREKLFF. In DNA form, the CDR3 reads TGCGCCAGCAGCGACACCGGACAGGCACGAGAAAAACTGTTTTTT.

This clone was picked up one time. The CDR3 DNA follows: TGCAGCGTCGGGACAGACAAAAACATTCAGTACTTC. It codes for CSVGTDKNIQYF. This chain uses TRBV29-1 with TRBJ2-4, with 7 nucleotides matching TRBD1. Germline-derived CDR1 and CDR2 are SQVTM and ANQGSEA. V shed 6 bases, J shed 3 bases, and the junction held 2 bases outside the gene matches. The length of the CDR3 is 12 residues.

In this sample, this clone turned up a few times. The chain carries TRBV6-8 and TRBJ1-5, with TRBD1 matching over 7 bases. V shed 6 bases and J 1 base; nucleotides not matched to a gene: 0. This CDR3 region has 13 residues. The germline CDR1 and CDR2 sequences are MNHGY and SAAAGT. The CDR3 nucleotides read TGTGCCAGCAGACAGGGGAGCAATCAGCCCCAGCATTTT. This encodes CASRQGSNQPQHF.

This chain joins TRBV6-8 and TRBJ2-1; 10 bases are a match to TRBD2. Germline V gene data show CDR1 as MNHGY and CDR2 as SAAAGT. V was clipped by 5 bases and J by 8 bases; unmatched bases: 9. The CDR3 length is 15 residues. Written as DNA, the CDR3 is TGTGCCAGCAGTGTCGGGCTAGCGGGAGCCGATGAGCAGTTCTTC. Protein: CASSVGLAGADEQFF.

This clone occurred a few times. V gene TRBV28 combines with J gene TRBJ1-1; 10 positions match TRBD1. The junction had 14 bases not matched to a gene; V was cut back by 8 bases and J by 8 bases. The germline V gene has CDR1 MDHEN and CDR2 SYDVKM. There are 15 residues in the CDR3. As DNA, the CDR3 is TGTGCCAGCTCTACGAGGAGGACAGGGGGTGTGGAAGCTTTCTTT. Protein product: CASSTRRTGGVEAFF.

This clone came up a few times. This chain links TRBV30 with TRBJ1-4; tentatively, D is TRBD1 (5 bases). Germline CDR1 GTSNPN, CDR2 SVGIG (reference sequence). CDR3 length equals 14 residues. Trimming shortened V by 4 bases and J by 7 bases, and 16 bases separated the two germline ends. In DNA, the CDR3 is TGTGCCTGGAAAAGGCGGCAGGGTAGTGAAAAACTGTTTTTT. This translates into CAWKRRQGSEKLFF.

The table lists this clone with a few counts. V is TRBV11-3 and J is TRBJ2-5; D remains ambiguous. V was shortened by 5 bases and J by 3 bases, with 19 bases between the two germline ends. Germline assignment: CDR1 SGHNT and CDR2 YENEEA. The CDR3 runs to 16 residues. The CDR3 DNA reads as TGTGCCAGCAGCCAAAATAAGGCGAGCAGGAAAGAGACCCAGTACTTC. Amino acids: CASSQNKASRKETQYF. Supplemented by reference TRBV11-3 and TRBJ2-5, the full variable domain reads EAGVVQSPRYKIIEKKQPVAFWCNPISGHNTLYWYLQNLGQGPELLIRYENEEAVDDSQLPKDRFSAERLKGVDSTLKIQPAELGDSAVYLCASSQNKASRKETQYFGPGTRLLVL.

In this sample, this clone turned up a few times. The gene calls are TRBV11-3 and TRBJ2-5; TRBD2 matches 15 bases. The CDR3 has 17 amino acids. Germline V CDR1 and CDR2: SGHNT, YENEEA. V was pared by 4 bases and J by 5 bases, with 8 bases of the junction left unmatched. DNA of the CDR3: TGTGCCAGCAGCTATAGGACTAGCGGGAGGGCGGGGGAGACCCAGTACTTC. Translated: CASSYRTSGRAGETQYF.

V and J are TRBV5-1 and TRBJ2-1, with a tentative D call TRBD1 (5 bases). This CDR3 contains 17 residues. Germline loops: CDR1 SGHRS, CDR2 YFSETQ. V lost 1 base, J lost 0 bases, and 14 bases lay in between. The CDR3 is CASSLTPRETSYNEQFF. The CDR3 DNA is TGCGCCAGCAGCTTGACACCCAGGGAAACCTCCTACAATGAGCAGTTCTTC.